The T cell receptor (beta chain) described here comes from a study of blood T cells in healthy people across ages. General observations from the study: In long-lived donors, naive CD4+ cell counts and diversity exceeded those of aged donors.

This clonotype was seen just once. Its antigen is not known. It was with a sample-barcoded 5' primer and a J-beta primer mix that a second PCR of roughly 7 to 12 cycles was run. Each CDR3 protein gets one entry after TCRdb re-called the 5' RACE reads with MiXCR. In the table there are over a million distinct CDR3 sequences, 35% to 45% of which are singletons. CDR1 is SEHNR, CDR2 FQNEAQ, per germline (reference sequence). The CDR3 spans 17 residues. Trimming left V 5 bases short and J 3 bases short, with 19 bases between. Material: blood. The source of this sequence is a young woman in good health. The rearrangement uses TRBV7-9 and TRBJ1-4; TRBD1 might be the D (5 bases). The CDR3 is CASSPVRGRMSNEKLFF. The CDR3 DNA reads TGTGCCAGCAGCCCCGTGCGGGGGAGGATGTCTAATGAAAAACTGTTTTTT.